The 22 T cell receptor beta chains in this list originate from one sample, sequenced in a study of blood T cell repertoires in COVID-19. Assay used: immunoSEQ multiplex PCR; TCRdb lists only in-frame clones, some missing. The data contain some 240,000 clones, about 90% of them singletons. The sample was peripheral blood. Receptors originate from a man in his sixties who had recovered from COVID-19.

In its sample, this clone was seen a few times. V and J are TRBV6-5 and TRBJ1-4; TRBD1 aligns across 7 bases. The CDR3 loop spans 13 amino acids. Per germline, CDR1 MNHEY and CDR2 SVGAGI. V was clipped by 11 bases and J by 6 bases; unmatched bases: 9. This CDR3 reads CAANQGVYEKLFF. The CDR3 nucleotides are TGTGCCGCCAACCAGGGGGTTTATGAAAAACTGTTTTTT.

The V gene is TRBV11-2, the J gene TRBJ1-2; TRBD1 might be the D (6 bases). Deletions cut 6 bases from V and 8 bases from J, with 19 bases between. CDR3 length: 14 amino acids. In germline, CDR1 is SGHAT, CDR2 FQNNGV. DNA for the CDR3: TGTGCCAGCAGTCCTAGTTACAGGGTTGGGGGCTACACCTTC. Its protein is CASSPSYRVGGYTF.

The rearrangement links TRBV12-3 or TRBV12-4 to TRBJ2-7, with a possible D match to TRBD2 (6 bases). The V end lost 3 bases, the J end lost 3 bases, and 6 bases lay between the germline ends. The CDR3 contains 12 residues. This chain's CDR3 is CASSLEGYEQYF. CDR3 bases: TGTGCCAGCAGTTTGGAGGGCTACGAGCAGTACTTC.

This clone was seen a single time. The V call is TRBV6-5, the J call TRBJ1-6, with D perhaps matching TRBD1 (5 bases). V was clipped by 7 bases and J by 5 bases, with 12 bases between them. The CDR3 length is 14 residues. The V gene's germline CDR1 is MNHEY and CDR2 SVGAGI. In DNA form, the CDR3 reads TGTGCCAGCACTAGGACACCGAATAATTCACCCCTCCACTTT. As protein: CASTRTPNNSPLHF.

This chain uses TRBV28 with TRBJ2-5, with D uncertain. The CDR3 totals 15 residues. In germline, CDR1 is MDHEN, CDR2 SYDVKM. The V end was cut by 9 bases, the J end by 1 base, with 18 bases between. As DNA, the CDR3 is TGTGCCAGTAGAGGCTCAAGGTCTGGCCAAGAGACCCAGTACTTC. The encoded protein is CASRGSRSGQETQYF. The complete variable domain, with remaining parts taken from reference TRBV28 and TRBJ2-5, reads DVKVTQSSRYLVKRTGEKVFLECVQDMDHENMFWYRQDPGLGLRLIYFSYDVKMKEKGDIPEGYSVSREKKERFSLILESASTNQTSMYLCASRGSRSGQETQYFGPGTRLLVL.

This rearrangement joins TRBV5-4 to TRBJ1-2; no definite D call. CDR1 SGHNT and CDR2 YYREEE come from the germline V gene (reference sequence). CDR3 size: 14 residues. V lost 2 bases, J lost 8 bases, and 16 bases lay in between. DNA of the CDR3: TGTGCCAGCAGCTTAAACTCGGCGGTAAGCGGCTACACCTTC. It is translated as CASSLNSAVSGYTF.

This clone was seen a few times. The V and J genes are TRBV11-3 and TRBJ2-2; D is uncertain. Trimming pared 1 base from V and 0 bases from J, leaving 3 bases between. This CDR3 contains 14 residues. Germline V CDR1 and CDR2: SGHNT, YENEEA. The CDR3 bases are TGTGCCAGCAGCTTAGTCTCGAACACCGGGGAGCTGTTTTTT. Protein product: CASSLVSNTGELFF.

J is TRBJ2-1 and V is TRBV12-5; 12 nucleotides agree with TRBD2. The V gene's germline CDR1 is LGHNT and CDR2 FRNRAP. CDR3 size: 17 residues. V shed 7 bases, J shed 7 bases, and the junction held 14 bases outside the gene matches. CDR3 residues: CASATTTGLAGGNEQFF. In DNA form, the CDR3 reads TGTGCTAGTGCCACCACCACCGGGCTAGCGGGGGGGAATGAGCAGTTCTTC.

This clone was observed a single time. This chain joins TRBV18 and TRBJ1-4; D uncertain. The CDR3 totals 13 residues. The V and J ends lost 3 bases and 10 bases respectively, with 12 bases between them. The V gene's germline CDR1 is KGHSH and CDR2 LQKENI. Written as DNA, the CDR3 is TGTGCCAGCTCACCCGACTCGGTCGGAAAACTGTTTTTT. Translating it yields CASSPDSVGKLFF.

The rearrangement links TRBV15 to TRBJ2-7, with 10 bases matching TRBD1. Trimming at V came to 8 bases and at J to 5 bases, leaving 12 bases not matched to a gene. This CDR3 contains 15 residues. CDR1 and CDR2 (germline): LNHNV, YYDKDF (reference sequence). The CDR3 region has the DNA TGTGCCACCCGCTCAGGGGGACAGGGGCGACACGAGCAGTACTTC. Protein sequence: CATRSGGQGRHEQYF.

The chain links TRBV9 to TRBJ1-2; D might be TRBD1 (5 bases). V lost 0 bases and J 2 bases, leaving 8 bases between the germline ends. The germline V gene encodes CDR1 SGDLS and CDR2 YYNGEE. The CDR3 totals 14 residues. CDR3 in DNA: TGTGCCAGCAGCGTAGGCCGGGGGAACTATGGCTACACCTTC. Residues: CASSVGRGNYGYTF.

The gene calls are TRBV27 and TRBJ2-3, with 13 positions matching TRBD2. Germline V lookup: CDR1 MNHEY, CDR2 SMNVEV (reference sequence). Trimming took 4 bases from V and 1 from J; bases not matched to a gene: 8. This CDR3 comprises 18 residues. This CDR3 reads CASSSRRTSGGGTDTQYF. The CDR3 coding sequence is TGTGCCAGCAGTTCCCGGAGGACTAGCGGGGGAGGCACAGATACGCAGTATTTT.

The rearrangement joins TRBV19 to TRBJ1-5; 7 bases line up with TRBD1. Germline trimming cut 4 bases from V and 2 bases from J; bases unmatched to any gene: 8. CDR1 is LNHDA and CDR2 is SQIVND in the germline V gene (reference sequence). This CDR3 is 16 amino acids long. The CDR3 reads CASSKPTGEGNQPQHF. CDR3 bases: TGTGCCAGTAGTAAACCAACAGGGGAGGGCAATCAGCCCCAGCATTTT.

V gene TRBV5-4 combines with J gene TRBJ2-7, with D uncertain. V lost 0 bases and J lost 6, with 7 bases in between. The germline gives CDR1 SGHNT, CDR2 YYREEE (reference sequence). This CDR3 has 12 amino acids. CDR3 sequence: CASSLGSLEQYF. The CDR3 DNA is TGTGCCAGCAGCTTGGGAAGCCTCGAGCAGTACTTC.

This CDR3 is CASSQSGALNEQFF. DNA of the CDR3: TGTGCCAGCAGCCAAAGCGGGGCCCTCAATGAGCAGTTCTTC. V usage is TRBV3-1 (or the pseudogene TRBV3-2) and J usage is TRBJ2-1, with TRBD2 matching over 7 bases. Germline V gene lookup returns CDR1 LGHDT and CDR2 YNNKEL (reference sequence). V shed 2 bases, J shed 6 bases, and the junction held 4 bases outside the gene matches. The CDR3 extends over 14 amino acids.

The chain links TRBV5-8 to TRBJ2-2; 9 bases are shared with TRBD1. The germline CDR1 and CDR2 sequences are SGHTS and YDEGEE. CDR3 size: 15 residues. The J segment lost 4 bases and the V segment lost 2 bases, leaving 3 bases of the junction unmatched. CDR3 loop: CASSFRDRVTGELFF. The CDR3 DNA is TGTGCCAGCAGCTTCCGGGACAGGGTCACCGGGGAGCTGTTTTTT.

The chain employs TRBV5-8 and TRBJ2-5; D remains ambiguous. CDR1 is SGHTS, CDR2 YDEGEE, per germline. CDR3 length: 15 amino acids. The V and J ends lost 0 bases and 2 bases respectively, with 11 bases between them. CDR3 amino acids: CASSLVLGRQETQYF. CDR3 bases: TGTGCCAGCAGCTTGGTTTTGGGCAGACAAGAGACCCAGTACTTC. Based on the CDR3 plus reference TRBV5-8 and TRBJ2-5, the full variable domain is EAGVTQSPTHLIKTRGQQATLRCSPISGHTSVYWYQQALGLGLQFLLWYDEGEERNRGNFPPRFSGRQFPNYSSELNVNALELEDSALYLCASSLVLGRQETQYFGPGTRLLVL.

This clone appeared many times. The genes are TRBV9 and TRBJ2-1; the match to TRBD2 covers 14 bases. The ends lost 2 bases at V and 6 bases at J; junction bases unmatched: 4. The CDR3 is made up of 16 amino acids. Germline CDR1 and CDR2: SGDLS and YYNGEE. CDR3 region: CASSVRLAGGPNEQFF. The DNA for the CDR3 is TGTGCCAGCAGCGTGCGACTAGCGGGGGGGCCCAATGAGCAGTTCTTC.

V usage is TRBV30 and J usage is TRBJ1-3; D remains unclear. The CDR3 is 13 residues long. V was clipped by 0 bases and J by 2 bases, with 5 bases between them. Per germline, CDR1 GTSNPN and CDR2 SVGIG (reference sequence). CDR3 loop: CAWSVRAGNTIYF. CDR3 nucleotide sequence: TGTGCCTGGAGTGTACGCGCTGGAAACACCATATATTTT. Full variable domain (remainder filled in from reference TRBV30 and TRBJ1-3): SQTIHQWPATLVQPVGSPLSLECTVEGTSNPNLYWYRQAAGRGLQLLFYSVGIGQISSEVPQNLSASRPQDRQFILSSKKLLLSDSGFYLCAWSVRAGNTIYFGEGSWLTVV.

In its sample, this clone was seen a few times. In nucleotides, the CDR3 is TGTGCCATCAGAGAGGACACGACCTACGAGCAGTACTTC. Residues: CAIREDTTYEQYF. The gene calls are TRBV10-3 and TRBJ2-7; D possibly corresponds to TRBD1 (5 bases). CDR3 length: 13 amino acids. V was shortened by 6 bases and J by 2 bases, with 11 bases between the two germline ends. Per germline, CDR1 ENHRY and CDR2 SYGVKD.

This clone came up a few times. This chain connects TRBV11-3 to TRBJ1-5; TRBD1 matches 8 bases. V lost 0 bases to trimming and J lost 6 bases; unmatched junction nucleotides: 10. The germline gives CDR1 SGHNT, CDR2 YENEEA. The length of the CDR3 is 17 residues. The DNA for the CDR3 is TGTGCCAGCAGCTTAGATCTAATGGACAGGGAGGGTCAGCCCCAGCATTTT. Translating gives CASSLDLMDREGQPQHF.

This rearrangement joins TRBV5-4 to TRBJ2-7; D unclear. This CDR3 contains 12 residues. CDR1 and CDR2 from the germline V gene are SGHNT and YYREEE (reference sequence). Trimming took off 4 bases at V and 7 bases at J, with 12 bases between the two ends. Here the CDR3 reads CASSISPREQYF. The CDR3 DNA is TGTGCCAGCAGCATATCCCCGCGGGAGCAGTACTTC.